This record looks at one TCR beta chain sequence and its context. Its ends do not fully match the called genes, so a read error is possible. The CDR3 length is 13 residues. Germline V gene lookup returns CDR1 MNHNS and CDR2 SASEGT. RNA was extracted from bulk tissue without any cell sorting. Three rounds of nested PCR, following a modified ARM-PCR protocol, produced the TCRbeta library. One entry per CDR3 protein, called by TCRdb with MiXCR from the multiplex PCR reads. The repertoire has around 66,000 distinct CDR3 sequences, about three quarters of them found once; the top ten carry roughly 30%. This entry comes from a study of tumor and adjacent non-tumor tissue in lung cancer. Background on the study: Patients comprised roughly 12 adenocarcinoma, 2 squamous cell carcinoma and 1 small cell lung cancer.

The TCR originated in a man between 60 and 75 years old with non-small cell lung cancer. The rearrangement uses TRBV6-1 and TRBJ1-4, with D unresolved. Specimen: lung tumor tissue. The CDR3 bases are TGTGCCACAACATCCCCCCCTAATGAAAGACTGTTTTTT. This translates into CATTSPPNERLFF.